This T cell receptor (beta chain) was found in a study of T cell changes during pregnancy in multiple sclerosis. The method was immunoSEQ multiplex PCR; TCRdb's version includes in-frame clones alone and lacks a portion of them. The table records fewer than 50,000 clones, roughly 94% of them present only once. This sequence originates from a female donor with multiple sclerosis, enrolled in a pregnancy study. Source: CD4+ T cells from peripheral blood mononuclear cells, taken in the third trimester of pregnancy.

CDR3 DNA sequence: TGTGCCAGCAGCTTAGCTCGGGGGGAGACCCAGTACTTC. Protein sequence: CASSLARGETQYF. The genes are TRBV7-9 and TRBJ2-5, with a weak D call TRBD2 (6 bases). There are 13 residues in the CDR3. Germline V lookup: CDR1 SEHNR, CDR2 FQNEAQ (reference sequence). Trimming removed 0 bases at V and 5 bases at J, with 7 bases between.